This is a list of T cell receptor beta chains from one sample in a study of blood T cell repertoires in COVID-19. TCRdb keeps only in-frame clones here, not all; method: immunoSEQ multiplex PCR. In the table there are roughly 120,000 clones, 85% to 90% of which are singletons. Sequencing input: peripheral blood. The receptors were gathered from a man aged 55 to 69 with acute or convalescent COVID-19. CDR3s include the opening cysteine and the closing phenylalanine or tryptophan. Fields, in order: J gene, clone size, V gene, D gene, CDR3 DNA, CDR3 protein. D genes are given only for firm matches. Where a row states a size, it is once, few, many or the class of an expanded clone; other rows omit it.

j_gene: TRBJ2-1; abundance: NA; v_gene: TRBV24-1; d_gene: TRBD2; CDR3nt: TGTGCCACCGCGACTAGCGGCTCTGTCAATGAGCAGTTCTTC; CDR3aa: CATATSGSVNEQFF
j_gene: TRBJ1-3; abundance: few; v_gene: TRBV28; d_gene: TRBD1; CDR3nt: TGTGCCAGCAGTCCGACAGGGAGGGGAAACACCATATATTTT; CDR3aa: CASSPTGRGNTIYF
j_gene: TRBJ2-1; abundance: once; v_gene: TRBV4-1; d_gene: TRBD1; CDR3nt: TGCGCCAGCAGACACAAAGACCCGACAGGGAGCTCCTACAATGAGCAGTTCTTC; CDR3aa: CASRHKDPTGSSYNEQFF
j_gene: TRBJ1-2; abundance: NA; v_gene: TRBV12-3/TRBV12-4; d_gene: NA; CDR3nt: TGTGCCAGCAGTTTCCCCCGGGGAGTCGGCTACACCTTC; CDR3aa: CASSFPRGVGYTF
j_gene: TRBJ1-4; abundance: NA; v_gene: TRBV18; d_gene: NA; CDR3nt: TGTGCCAGCTCACCGGGAGAGGAAAAACTGTTTTTT; CDR3aa: CASSPGEEKLFF
j_gene: TRBJ2-1; abundance: NA; v_gene: TRBV13; d_gene: TRBD2; CDR3nt: TGTGCCAGTAGTAGCGGGAGCTCCTACAATGAGCAGTTCTTC; CDR3aa: CASSSGSSYNEQFF
j_gene: TRBJ2-7; abundance: once; v_gene: TRBV6-5; d_gene: TRBD1; CDR3nt: TGTGCCAGCAGTCCCTCAACCGGGACAGACTACGAGCAGTACTTC; CDR3aa: CASSPSTGTDYEQYF
j_gene: TRBJ2-5; abundance: NA; v_gene: TRBV6-5; d_gene: TRBD2; CDR3nt: TGTGCCAGCAGTATCCGGGGGGCCCAGTACTTC; CDR3aa: CASSIRGAQYF
j_gene: TRBJ2-3; abundance: NA; v_gene: TRBV7-8; d_gene: NA; CDR3nt: TGTGCCAGCAGCTTACTGGGGGCTGGGGCTAGCACAGATACGCAGTATTTT; CDR3aa: CASSLLGAGASTDTQYF
j_gene: TRBJ2-7; abundance: NA; v_gene: TRBV12-2; d_gene: NA; CDR3nt: TGTGCAAGTCGCTTAACCCGCACCGACCAGCGGGAAAGGTACGAGCAGTACTTC; CDR3aa: CASRLTRTDQRERYEQYF
j_gene: TRBJ1-5; abundance: few; v_gene: TRBV12-3/TRBV12-4; d_gene: TRBD1; CDR3nt: TGTGCCAGCAGCTTGGGACAGAATCAGCCCCAGCATTTT; CDR3aa: CASSLGQNQPQHF
j_gene: TRBJ2-7; abundance: NA; v_gene: TRBV3-1/TRBV3-2; d_gene: NA; CDR3nt: TGTGCCAGCAGCCACTTTACCAGGGTGAAGTCCTACGAGCAGTACTTC; CDR3aa: CASSHFTRVKSYEQYF
j_gene: TRBJ2-7; abundance: once; v_gene: TRBV28; d_gene: NA; CDR3nt: TGTGCCAGCAGTCAGCCCAGCAGGGCCGGCGGGCAGTACTTC; CDR3aa: CASSQPSRAGGQYF
j_gene: TRBJ1-5; abundance: once; v_gene: TRBV10-3; d_gene: NA; CDR3nt: TGTGCCACCACTGGGGGCAACGATGATCAGCCCCAGCATTTT; CDR3aa: CATTGGNDDQPQHF
j_gene: TRBJ1-5; abundance: many; v_gene: TRBV3-1/TRBV3-2; d_gene: TRBD1; CDR3nt: TGTGCCAGCGGGGGACAGGGGTACCAGCCCCAGCATTTT; CDR3aa: CASGGQGYQPQHF
j_gene: TRBJ2-7; abundance: NA; v_gene: TRBV14; d_gene: TRBD2; CDR3nt: TGTGCCAGCAGCCAAGCCCCTAGCGGGAATCAGTACTTC; CDR3aa: CASSQAPSGNQYF
j_gene: TRBJ2-1; abundance: once; v_gene: TRBV7-8; d_gene: NA; CDR3nt: TGTGCCAGCACGGGAAACAATGAGCAGTTCTTC; CDR3aa: CASTGNNEQFF
j_gene: TRBJ2-7; abundance: once; v_gene: TRBV5-5; d_gene: NA; CDR3nt: TGTGCCAGCAGCTTTGGCCGGAGCCCTCTCTACGAGCAGTACTTC; CDR3aa: CASSFGRSPLYEQYF
j_gene: TRBJ1-4; abundance: once; v_gene: TRBV10-2; d_gene: TRBD1; CDR3nt: TGCGCCAGCAGTCGGACAGGACCTAATGAAAAACTGTTTTTT; CDR3aa: CASSRTGPNEKLFF
j_gene: TRBJ1-5; abundance: NA; v_gene: TRBV19; d_gene: NA; CDR3nt: TGTGCCAGTAGTAACTGGGAGAGCAATCAGCCCCAGCATTTT; CDR3aa: CASSNWESNQPQHF
j_gene: TRBJ2-7; abundance: NA; v_gene: TRBV9; d_gene: NA; CDR3nt: TGTGCCAGCAGCGTAGAACAGATAACCTCCTACGAGCAGTACTTC; CDR3aa: CASSVEQITSYEQYF
j_gene: TRBJ2-1; abundance: NA; v_gene: TRBV4-2; d_gene: TRBD2; CDR3nt: TGTGCCAGCAGCCTCGGACTAGCGGCACCTTACAATGAGCAGTTCTTC; CDR3aa: CASSLGLAAPYNEQFF
j_gene: TRBJ2-1; abundance: NA; v_gene: TRBV9; d_gene: TRBD1; CDR3nt: TGTGCCAGCAGCCCTTCCCCGACAGGGGAAAATGAGCAGTTCTTC; CDR3aa: CASSPSPTGENEQFF
j_gene: TRBJ2-3; abundance: NA; v_gene: TRBV29-1; d_gene: NA; CDR3nt: TGCAGCGTTGAAGACTACCTCGGACTAACTAGCACAGATACGCAGTATTTT; CDR3aa: CSVEDYLGLTSTDTQYF
j_gene: TRBJ2-5; abundance: NA; v_gene: TRBV6-5; d_gene: NA; CDR3nt: TGTGCCAGCAGACCCCGACGCGGGCCCCAAGAGACCCAGTACTTC; CDR3aa: CASRPRRGPQETQYF
j_gene: TRBJ1-2; abundance: NA; v_gene: TRBV28; d_gene: NA; CDR3nt: TGTGCCAGCAGTTCCCCCCCACGAGGCTATGGCTACACCTTC; CDR3aa: CASSSPPRGYGYTF
j_gene: TRBJ1-4; abundance: NA; v_gene: TRBV28; d_gene: NA; CDR3nt: TGTGCCAGCCGCGGGAATGAAAAACTGTTTTTT; CDR3aa: CASRGNEKLFF
j_gene: TRBJ2-7; abundance: NA; v_gene: TRBV27; d_gene: TRBD2; CDR3nt: TGTGCCAGCAGTTCCCCCGGGACTAGCGGGAGATACGAGCAGTACTTC; CDR3aa: CASSSPGTSGRYEQYF
j_gene: TRBJ2-3; abundance: NA; v_gene: TRBV28; d_gene: TRBD2; CDR3nt: TGTGCCAGTAGCGGGTTCGCCCCTAATAGCACAGATACGCAGTATTTT; CDR3aa: CASSGFAPNSTDTQYF
j_gene: TRBJ2-7; abundance: NA; v_gene: TRBV29-1; d_gene: TRBD1; CDR3nt: TGCAGCGTTGAGGTCGACAGGGGCTACGAGCAGTACTTC; CDR3aa: CSVEVDRGYEQYF
j_gene: TRBJ2-1; abundance: NA; v_gene: TRBV28; d_gene: NA; CDR3nt: TGTGCCAGCAGTTTATCCCCTTCGAGCTCCTACAATGAGCAGTTCTTC; CDR3aa: CASSLSPSSSYNEQFF
j_gene: TRBJ2-1; abundance: NA; v_gene: TRBV11-2; d_gene: TRBD2; CDR3nt: TGTGCCAGCAGCGCCTTCCTAGCGGGAGGGCCAGATGAGCAGTTCTTC; CDR3aa: CASSAFLAGGPDEQFF
j_gene: TRBJ2-2; abundance: NA; v_gene: TRBV6-2/TRBV6-3; d_gene: TRBD2; CDR3nt: TGTGCCAGCAGCGACAGCGGGAGTGGGACCGGGGAGCTGTTTTTT; CDR3aa: CASSDSGSGTGELFF
j_gene: TRBJ2-6; abundance: NA; v_gene: TRBV5-6; d_gene: NA; CDR3nt: TGTGCCAGCAGCGAGGGGGCCAGAGCGGGCGGGGCCAACGTCCTGACTTTC; CDR3aa: CASSEGARAGGANVLTF
j_gene: TRBJ2-1; abundance: few; v_gene: TRBV6-1; d_gene: TRBD2; CDR3nt: TGTGCCAGCAGTGAGAGACTAGCGGCTTCTAATGAGCAGTTCTTC; CDR3aa: CASSERLAASNEQFF
j_gene: TRBJ1-1; abundance: NA; v_gene: TRBV5-4; d_gene: NA; CDR3nt: TGTGCCAGCAGCGGGGGGATTTTGAACACTGAAGCTTTCTTT; CDR3aa: CASSGGILNTEAFF
j_gene: TRBJ2-3; abundance: NA; v_gene: TRBV7-2; d_gene: TRBD2; CDR3nt: TGTGCCAGCAGCTTTACCGGGACTAGCGTCTCAGATACGCAGTATTTT; CDR3aa: CASSFTGTSVSDTQYF
j_gene: TRBJ2-6; abundance: once; v_gene: TRBV18; d_gene: TRBD2; CDR3nt: TGTGCCAGCTCAGGACTAGCGGGAGGGTCTGGGGCCAACGTCCTGACTTTC; CDR3aa: CASSGLAGGSGANVLTF
j_gene: TRBJ2-5; abundance: NA; v_gene: TRBV19; d_gene: NA; CDR3nt: TGTGCCAGTACCCGCGGTCTTGGCGGGTACCAAGAGACCCAGTACTTC; CDR3aa: CASTRGLGGYQETQYF
j_gene: TRBJ2-3; abundance: NA; v_gene: TRBV27; d_gene: TRBD2; CDR3nt: TGTGCCAGCAGTTTATTGGCGGGAGCCACAGATACGCAGTATTTT; CDR3aa: CASSLLAGATDTQYF
j_gene: TRBJ1-1; abundance: medium-sized; v_gene: TRBV24-1; d_gene: NA; CDR3nt: TGTGCCACCGCCAGGGCAGGGGACAACACTGAAGCTTTCTTT; CDR3aa: CATARAGDNTEAFF
j_gene: TRBJ2-3; abundance: NA; v_gene: TRBV19; d_gene: NA; CDR3nt: TGTGCCAGTGGGTCCGGGAGTGGGTTATGGACAGATACGCAGTATTTT; CDR3aa: CASGSGSGLWTDTQYF
j_gene: TRBJ2-7; abundance: NA; v_gene: TRBV18; d_gene: TRBD2; CDR3nt: TGTGCCAGCTCACCCCCGGGAGCGGGAGTCGAAACCTACGAGCAGTACTTC; CDR3aa: CASSPPGAGVETYEQYF
j_gene: TRBJ2-1; abundance: NA; v_gene: TRBV19; d_gene: TRBD2; CDR3nt: TGTGCCAGTAGTAAGGGAGGGCACGGAATGAATGAGCAGTTCTTC; CDR3aa: CASSKGGHGMNEQFF
j_gene: TRBJ2-7; abundance: NA; v_gene: TRBV3-1/TRBV3-2; d_gene: NA; CDR3nt: TGTGCCAGCAGCCATCGACAGAGTCCCGGCTACGAGCAGTACTTC; CDR3aa: CASSHRQSPGYEQYF
j_gene: TRBJ2-5; abundance: NA; v_gene: TRBV5-1; d_gene: NA; CDR3nt: TGCGCCAGCAGGGTAGAGGCGCGATACCAAGAGACCCAGTACTTC; CDR3aa: CASRVEARYQETQYF
j_gene: TRBJ1-2; abundance: NA; v_gene: TRBV30; d_gene: TRBD1; CDR3nt: TGTGCCTGGAGGGGACAGGCCTATGGCTACACCTTC; CDR3aa: CAWRGQAYGYTF
j_gene: TRBJ1-5; abundance: NA; v_gene: TRBV27; d_gene: NA; CDR3nt: TGTGCCAGCAGCCAAAGGGGCGGGGGTTGGGGCAATCAGCCCCAGCATTTT; CDR3aa: CASSQRGGGWGNQPQHF
j_gene: TRBJ2-7; abundance: NA; v_gene: TRBV5-6; d_gene: NA; CDR3nt: TGTGCCAGCAGCTTGGGCGGCAGTTGGTCTAACGAGCAGTACTTC; CDR3aa: CASSLGGSWSNEQYF
j_gene: TRBJ2-7; abundance: NA; v_gene: TRBV2; d_gene: TRBD2; CDR3nt: TGTGCCAGCAATCTCGACATCGGGAGGAACAACGAGCAGTACTTC; CDR3aa: CASNLDIGRNNEQYF
j_gene: TRBJ2-5; abundance: NA; v_gene: TRBV7-8; d_gene: NA; CDR3nt: TGTGCCAGCCGCTCCTCGGCAGGGATCGAGACCCAGTACTTC; CDR3aa: CASRSSAGIETQYF
j_gene: TRBJ1-5; abundance: NA; v_gene: TRBV18; d_gene: NA; CDR3nt: TGTGCCAGCTCCCCCTTTGAGGTGAACCAGCCCCAGCATTTT; CDR3aa: CASSPFEVNQPQHF
j_gene: TRBJ2-2; abundance: NA; v_gene: TRBV3-1/TRBV3-2; d_gene: TRBD2; CDR3nt: TGTGCCAGCAGGTCTCGACCGGGAGGGAACACCGGGGAGCTGTTTTTT; CDR3aa: CASRSRPGGNTGELFF
j_gene: TRBJ1-5; abundance: NA; v_gene: TRBV19; d_gene: TRBD1; CDR3nt: TGTGCCAGTAGTATACAGTACAGGGGGTATCAGCCCCAGCATTTT; CDR3aa: CASSIQYRGYQPQHF
j_gene: TRBJ2-1; abundance: NA; v_gene: TRBV19; d_gene: TRBD2; CDR3nt: TGTGCCAGTAGTAAGGAGGGCGGGAGGGCCTCCTACAATGAGCAGTTCTTC; CDR3aa: CASSKEGGRASYNEQFF
j_gene: TRBJ2-3; abundance: NA; v_gene: TRBV27; d_gene: TRBD2; CDR3nt: TGTGCCAGCAGTACCCTACTAGCGGGAGCCACAGATACGCAGTATTTT; CDR3aa: CASSTLLAGATDTQYF
j_gene: TRBJ2-7; abundance: NA; v_gene: TRBV10-2; d_gene: NA; CDR3nt: TGCGCCAGCAGAGCAGGGGTCGAGCAGTACTTC; CDR3aa: CASRAGVEQYF